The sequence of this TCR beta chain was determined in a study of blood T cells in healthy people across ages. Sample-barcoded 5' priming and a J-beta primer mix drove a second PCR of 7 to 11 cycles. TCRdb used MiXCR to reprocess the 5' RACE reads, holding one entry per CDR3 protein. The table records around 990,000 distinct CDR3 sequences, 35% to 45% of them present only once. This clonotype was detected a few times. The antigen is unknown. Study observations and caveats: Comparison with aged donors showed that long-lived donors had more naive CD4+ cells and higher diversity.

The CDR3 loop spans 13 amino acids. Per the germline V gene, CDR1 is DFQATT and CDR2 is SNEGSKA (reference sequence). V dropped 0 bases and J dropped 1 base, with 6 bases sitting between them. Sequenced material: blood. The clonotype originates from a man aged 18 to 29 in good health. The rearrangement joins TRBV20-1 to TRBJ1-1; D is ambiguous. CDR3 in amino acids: CSARDSANTEAFF. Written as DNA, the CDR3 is TGCAGTGCTAGAGATTCTGCGAACACTGAAGCTTTCTTT.